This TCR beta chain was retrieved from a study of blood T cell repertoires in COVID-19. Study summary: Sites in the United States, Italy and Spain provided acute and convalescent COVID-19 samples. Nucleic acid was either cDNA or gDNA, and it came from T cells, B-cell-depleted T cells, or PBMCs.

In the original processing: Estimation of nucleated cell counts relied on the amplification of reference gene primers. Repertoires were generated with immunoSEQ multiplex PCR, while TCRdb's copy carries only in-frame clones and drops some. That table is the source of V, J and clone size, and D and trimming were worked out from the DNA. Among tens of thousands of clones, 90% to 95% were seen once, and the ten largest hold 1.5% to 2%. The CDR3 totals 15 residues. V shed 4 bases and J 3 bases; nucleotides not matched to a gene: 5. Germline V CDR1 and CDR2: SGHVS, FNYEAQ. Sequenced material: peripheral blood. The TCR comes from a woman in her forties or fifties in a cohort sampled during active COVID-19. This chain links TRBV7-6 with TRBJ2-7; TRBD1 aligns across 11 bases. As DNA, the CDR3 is TGTGCCAGCAGCTCAGGACAGGGGGCCCTCTACGAGCAGTACTTC. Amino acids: CASSSGQGALYEQYF.